These 12 T cell receptor beta chains originate from one sample sequenced in a study of identical twins (dated by TCRdb to between 2015 and 2016). Library preparation employed 5' RACE. Sequencing instrument: Illumina HiSeq 2000. TCRdb reprocessed the public reads (quality trimming at Q25 with fastp, clone calling with MiXCR) and kept in-frame beta chains. Each CDR3 protein appears once, grouped with its most common genes and DNA. The sample table records approximately 620,000 distinct CDR3 sequences; 8.5% to 9.5% of these occur just once. More than 0.75% of the sample belongs to the ten largest clones. This sample also belongs to another study, concerning yellow fever vaccine responses in identical twins.

The specimen was PBMCs. These receptors were obtained from a woman aged 18-35 years in good health.

This clonotype was seen more than once but under ten times. The rearrangement uses TRBV7-2 and TRBJ2-7; D unclear. The V end lost 3 bases, the J end lost 6 bases, and 15 bases lay between the germline ends. The CDR3 has 14 residues. The germline CDR1 and CDR2 sequences are SGHTA and FQGNSA. The CDR3 region is CASSLYGSTSEQYF. The CDR3 DNA sequence: TGTGCCAGCAGCTTGTACGGGTCAACGAGCGAGCAGTACTTC.

The chain is built from TRBV14 and TRBJ2-7; maybe TRBD1 (5 bases). The CDR3 totals 14 residues. Germline CDR1 is SGHDN and CDR2 is FVKESK. The germline V and J ends were trimmed by 4 bases and 5 bases, with 15 bases remaining between them. CDR3 sequence reads: CASSPDQGTHEQYF. The CDR3 nucleotides are TGTGCCAGCAGCCCGGACCAGGGTACCCACGAGCAGTACTTC.

The table lists this clonotype with a few counts. The chain links TRBV5-1 to TRBJ2-2, with D perhaps matching TRBD1 (7 bases). V lost 3 bases and J 7 bases, leaving 13 bases between the germline ends. This CDR3 contains 14 residues. Germline loops: CDR1 SGHRS, CDR2 YFSETQ. This CDR3 reads CASSSGGLGGELFF. CDR3 DNA sequence: TGCGCCAGCAGCTCAGGGGGACTTGGCGGGGAGCTGTTTTTT.

This clonotype was observed many times. V is TRBV14 and J is TRBJ2-1; TRBD2 aligns across 7 bases. The V gene end was trimmed by 1 base and the J gene end by 10 bases; junction bases not matched to a gene: 10. From germline, CDR1 is SGHDN and CDR2 FVKESK. The CDR3 extends over 15 amino acids. CDR3 residues: CASSQVESSGAEQFF. The CDR3 DNA follows: TGTGCCAGCAGCCAAGTAGAGTCTAGCGGAGCGGAGCAGTTCTTC.

This clonotype was picked up a small number of times. The J gene is TRBJ2-4, the V gene TRBV13; 12 positions match TRBD1. Germline CDR1 is PRHDT and CDR2 is FYEKMQ (reference sequence). The CDR3 runs to 16 residues. The ends lost 4 bases at V and 1 base at J; junction bases unmatched: 2. CDR3 protein: CASSSGQGAAKNIQYF. Written as DNA, the CDR3 is TGTGCCAGCAGCTCGGGACAGGGGGCGGCCAAAAACATTCAGTACTTC.

For the CDR3, the DNA is TGTGCCATCGGCTCGGGGACTAGCGGGAACACAGATACGCAGTATTTT. It specifies CAIGSGTSGNTDTQYF. The chain links TRBV10-3 to TRBJ2-3, with 13 bases fitting TRBD2. Trimming cost V 8 bases and J 2 bases; bases outside gene matches: 7. This CDR3 spans 16 amino acids. Germline-derived CDR1 and CDR2 are ENHRY and SYGVKD.

This clonotype was seen a handful of times. The V and J genes are TRBV5-1 and TRBJ2-1; a weak D match, TRBD2 (6 bases). There are 17 residues in the CDR3. Germline-derived CDR1 and CDR2 are SGHRS and YFSETQ. Trimming stripped 0 bases from V and 3 bases from J, with 16 bases between. CDR3 in amino acids: CASSLVWAAGNYNEQFF. The CDR3 bases are TGCGCCAGCAGCTTGGTTTGGGCGGCGGGGAACTACAATGAGCAGTTCTTC.

This clonotype was seen ten or more times. V is TRBV10-3 and J is TRBJ2-7; possibly TRBD1 for D (6 bases). Trimming removed 0 bases from V and 3 bases from J, with 24 bases in between. CDR3 length equals 19 residues. Germline V gene sequence: CDR1 ENHRY, CDR2 SYGVKD. The CDR3 DNA sequence: TGTGCCATCAGTGAGTCGAGCGGTGACAGGAGTTCAACGAGCTACGAGCAGTACTTC. Residues: CAISESSGDRSSTSYEQYF.

This clonotype came up many times. The genes are TRBV10-3 and TRBJ2-1; no reliable D call. Trimming took 3 bases from V and 7 from J, leaving 7 bases between them. This CDR3 region has 12 residues. Germline-derived CDR1 and CDR2 are ENHRY and SYGVKD. CDR3 region: CAISEKANEQFF. CDR3 nucleotides: TGTGCCATCAGTGAAAAGGCTAATGAGCAGTTCTTC.

There are a few counts of this clonotype. The rearrangement links TRBV11-2 to TRBJ2-3, with no clear D. The CDR3 runs 16 residues. Germline V gives CDR1 SGHAT, CDR2 FQNNGV. The V and J ends lost 6 bases and 5 bases respectively, with 21 bases between them. CDR3 residues: CASRSHTTGFGDTQYF. The CDR3 DNA reads as TGTGCCAGCAGATCGCACACGACTGGGTTCGGAGATACGCAGTATTTT. The full variable domain, rest sourced from reference TRBV11-2 and TRBJ2-3, is EAGVAQSPRYKIIEKRQSVAFWCNPISGHATLYWYQQILGQGPKLLIQFQNNGVVDDSQLPKDRFSAERLKGVDSTLKIQPAKLEDSAVYLCASRSHTTGFGDTQYFGPGTRLTVL.

The J gene is TRBJ2-7, the V gene TRBV11-2; D not resolved. Per the germline V gene, CDR1 is SGHAT and CDR2 is FQNNGV. V was trimmed by 3 bases and J by 2 bases, leaving 8 bases between them. This CDR3 has 13 amino acids. CDR3 coding DNA: TGTGCCAGCAGCTTCGCACCCACCTACGAGCAGTACTTC. This translates into CASSFAPTYEQYF.

The V and J genes are TRBV27 and TRBJ2-1; perhaps D is TRBD1 or TRBD2 (5 bases each). Trimming left V 7 bases short and J 2 bases short, with 15 bases between. Per the germline V gene, CDR1 is MNHEY and CDR2 is SMNVEV (reference sequence). The CDR3 spans 15 residues. The CDR3 coding sequence is TGTGCCAGCAAACGGGACCCCACAGCCTACAATGAGCAGTTCTTC. It yields the protein CASKRDPTAYNEQFF.